These 12 T cell receptor beta chains originate from one sample sequenced in a study of T cell changes during pregnancy in multiple sclerosis. TCRdb keeps only in-frame clones here, not all; method: immunoSEQ multiplex PCR. Found here are 45,000 to 55,000 clones, over 85% of them singletons; the top ten hold 1.9%. The sample consisted of peripheral blood, taken in the first trimester of pregnancy. The source is a female donor with multiple sclerosis, enrolled in a pregnancy study.

The chain couples TRBV20-1 to TRBJ2-3; no firm D call. The germline V gene encodes CDR1 DFQATT and CDR2 SNEGSKA (reference sequence). CDR3 length equals 11 residues. The germline V and J ends were trimmed by 5 bases and 3 bases, with 6 bases remaining between them. CDR3 region: CSALKTDTQYF. CDR3 coding DNA: TGCAGTGCTCTAAAAACAGATACGCAGTATTTT.

The J gene is TRBJ2-3, the V gene TRBV20-1; D unclear. The CDR3 consists of 11 residues. The germline V and J ends were trimmed by 3 bases and 4 bases, with 5 bases remaining between them. Germline CDR1 is DFQATT and CDR2 is SNEGSKA (reference sequence). The CDR3 here is CSASLADTQYF. In nucleotides, the CDR3 is TGCAGTGCTAGCTTAGCAGATACGCAGTATTTT.

The rearrangement links TRBV4-1 to TRBJ1-4; D may be TRBD1 (6 bases). The CDR3 is 14 residues long. Between the trimmed V and J ends, which lost 4 bases and 8 bases, there was a span of 14 bases. Germline V gene data show CDR1 as MGHRA and CDR2 as YSYEKL. CDR3 bases: TGCGCCAGCAGCCCAAACGCGAGGGGGGAAAAACTGTTTTTT. It codes for CASSPNARGEKLFF.

The chain has TRBV6-4 and TRBJ2-1; perhaps TRBD2 as D (5 bases). Germline values: CDR1 MRHNA, CDR2 SNTAGT. Between the trimmed V and J ends, which lost 0 bases and 0 bases, there was a span of 9 bases. The CDR3 has 16 residues. The CDR3 DNA follows: TGTGCCAGCAGTGACTCTAGCGTAAGCTCCTACAATGAGCAGTTCTTC. Translated: CASSDSSVSSYNEQFF.

V is TRBV5-4 and J is TRBJ2-5; 11 bases are a match to TRBD2. The V and J ends lost 4 bases and 2 bases, in that order; junction bases with no gene match: 4. Germline-derived CDR1 and CDR2 are SGHNT and YYREEE (reference sequence). The CDR3 runs to 15 residues. CDR3: CASSRGLAAQETQYF. The CDR3 bases are TGTGCCAGCAGCCGGGGACTAGCGGCTCAAGAGACCCAGTACTTC.

The chain combines TRBV6-6 with TRBJ1-5; tentatively, D is TRBD1 (5 bases). Trimming cost V 6 bases and J 3 bases, with 12 bases left between them. Germline CDR1 is MNHNY and CDR2 is SVGAGI (reference sequence). This CDR3 has 14 amino acids. Here the CDR3 DNA reads TGTGCCAGCAGCCCCGGGGGGTTCAATCAGCCCCAGCATTTT. This codes for CASSPGGFNQPQHF.

V usage is TRBV9 and J usage is TRBJ1-1; 8 bases are a match to TRBD1. V was clipped by 4 bases and J by 1 base; unmatched bases: 3. The CDR3 is 14 amino acids. Germline loops: CDR1 SGDLS, CDR2 YYNGEE. The CDR3 nucleotides are TGTGCCAGCAGCCCCGGACAGGGGAACACTGAAGCTTTCTTT. This encodes CASSPGQGNTEAFF.

This chain joins TRBV6-6 and TRBJ2-7, with D possibly TRBD2 on 5 matching bases. From germline, CDR1 is MNHNY and CDR2 SVGAGI (reference sequence). Deletions cut 6 bases from V and 5 bases from J, with 11 bases between. The CDR3 covers 12 residues. The CDR3 sequence: CASSPVGDEQYF. The CDR3 region has the DNA TGTGCCAGCAGCCCCGTCGGGGACGAGCAGTACTTC.

The chain links TRBV6-5 to TRBJ2-7; 9 bases fit TRBD1. Germline V lookup: CDR1 MNHEY, CDR2 SVGAGI. The CDR3 is 14 amino acids. The junction had 5 bases not matched to a gene; V was cut back by 5 bases and J by 3 bases. DNA of the CDR3: TGTGCCAGCAGTGCCCCGGGACAGGGCTACGAGCAGTACTTC. Translation gives CASSAPGQGYEQYF.

The chain combines TRBV27 with TRBJ2-7; TRBD1 might be the D (6 bases). Trimming removed 5 bases from V and 3 bases from J, with 17 bases in between. The CDR3 consists of 15 residues. CDR1 and CDR2 from the germline V gene are MNHEY and SMNVEV (reference sequence). CDR3 residues: CASSPRQVPVYEQYF. CDR3 nucleotide sequence: TGTGCCAGCAGTCCCAGACAGGTACCCGTCTACGAGCAGTACTTC.

This clone was counted a single time. The CDR3: CASTFLSNTEAFF. The CDR3 region has the DNA TGTGCCAGCACCTTCCTCTCGAACACTGAAGCTTTCTTT. The chain joins TRBV6-5 to TRBJ1-1; D remains unclear. Germline CDR1 is MNHEY and CDR2 is SVGAGI. The CDR3 length is 13 residues. Trimming removed 7 bases from V and 1 base from J, with 10 bases in between.

The gene calls are TRBV9 and TRBJ2-5, with D maybe TRBD2 (7 bases). The ends were cut back, 0 bases at V and 2 bases at J, with 11 bases in the middle. Germline V gene sequence: CDR1 SGDLS, CDR2 YYNGEE. CDR3 length: 15 residues. The DNA of the CDR3 is TGTGCCAGCAGCGTAGGGGGGGGCAGTCAAGAGACCCAGTACTTC. This gives the protein CASSVGGGSQETQYF.